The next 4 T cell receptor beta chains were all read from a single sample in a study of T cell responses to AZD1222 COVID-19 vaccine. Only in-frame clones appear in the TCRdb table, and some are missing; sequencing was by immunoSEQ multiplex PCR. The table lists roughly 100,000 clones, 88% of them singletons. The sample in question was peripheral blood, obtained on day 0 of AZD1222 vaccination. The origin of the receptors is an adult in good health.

In DNA form, the CDR3 reads TGTGCCAGTACCGGGGGACAGGGGCAATCCTCCTATAATTCACCCCTCCACTTT. Amino acids: CASTGGQGQSSYNSPLHF. This rearrangement joins TRBV19 to TRBJ1-6, with TRBD1 matching 10 bases. The J segment lost 0 bases and the V segment lost 7 bases, leaving 9 bases of the junction unmatched. Germline values: CDR1 LNHDA, CDR2 SQIVND (reference sequence). The CDR3 sequence is 18 residues long.

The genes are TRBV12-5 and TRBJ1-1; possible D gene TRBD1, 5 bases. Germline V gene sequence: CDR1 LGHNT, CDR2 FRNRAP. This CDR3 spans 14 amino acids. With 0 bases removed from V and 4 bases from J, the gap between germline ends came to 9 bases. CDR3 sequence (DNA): TGTGCTAGTGGTTTGGTTCCGGGGACCACTGAAGCTTTCTTT. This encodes CASGLVPGTTEAFF.

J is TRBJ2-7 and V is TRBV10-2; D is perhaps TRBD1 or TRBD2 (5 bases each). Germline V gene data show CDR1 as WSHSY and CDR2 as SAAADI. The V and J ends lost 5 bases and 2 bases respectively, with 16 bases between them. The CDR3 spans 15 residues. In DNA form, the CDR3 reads TGCGCCAGCAGTACCAGGGAGATTCTCACCTACGAGCAGTACTTC. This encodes CASSTREILTYEQYF.

The CDR3 loop is CASSPGASGNYEQYF. For the CDR3, the DNA is TGTGCCAGCAGCCCCGGTGCTAGCGGGAACTACGAGCAGTACTTC. The chain combines TRBV7-2 with TRBJ2-7, with 9 bases that match TRBD2. The CDR3 spans 15 residues. The germline CDR1 and CDR2 sequences are SGHTA and FQGNSA. With V trimmed by 5 bases and J by 3 bases, 8 bases remained unmatched. Using reference TRBV7-2 and TRBJ2-7 for the parts outside the CDR3, the full variable domain is GAGVSQSPSNKVTEKGKDVELRCDPISGHTALYWYRQSLGQGLEFLIYFQGNSAPDKSGLPSDRFSAERTGGSVSTLTIQRTQQEDSAVYLCASSPGASGNYEQYFGPGTRLTVT.